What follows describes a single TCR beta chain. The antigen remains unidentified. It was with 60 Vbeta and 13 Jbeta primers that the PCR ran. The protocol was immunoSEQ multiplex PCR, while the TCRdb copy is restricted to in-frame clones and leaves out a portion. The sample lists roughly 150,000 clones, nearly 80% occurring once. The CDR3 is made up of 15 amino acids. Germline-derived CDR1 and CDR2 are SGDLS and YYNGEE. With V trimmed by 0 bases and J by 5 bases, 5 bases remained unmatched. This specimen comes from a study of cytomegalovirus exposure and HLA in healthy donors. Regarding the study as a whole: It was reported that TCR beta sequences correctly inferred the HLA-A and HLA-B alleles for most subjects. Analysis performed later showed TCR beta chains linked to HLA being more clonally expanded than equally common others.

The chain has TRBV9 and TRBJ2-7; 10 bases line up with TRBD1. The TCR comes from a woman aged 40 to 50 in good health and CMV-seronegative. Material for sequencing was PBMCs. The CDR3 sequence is CASSVEGQGTHEQYF. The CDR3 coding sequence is TGTGCCAGCAGCGTAGAGGGACAGGGGACCCACGAGCAGTACTTC.